This T cell receptor beta chain derives from a study of blood T cells in healthy people across ages. Study-level results: Age brought a roughly linear fall in TCR beta diversity measured per million T cells.

Then a second PCR, running roughly 7 to 11 cycles, was carried out with a sample-barcoded 5' primer and a J-beta primer mix. In TCRdb, the 5' RACE reads were re-called with MiXCR into one record per CDR3 protein. The profile shows about 970,000 distinct CDR3 sequences, roughly 51% of them singletons. This CDR3 is built from 13 residues. Trimming took off 6 bases at V and 6 bases at J, with 14 bases between the two ends. Germline-derived CDR1 and CDR2 are MNHEY and SVGAGI. Details on this clonotype: The target antigen is unknown.

The gene calls are TRBV6-5 and TRBJ1-2; tentatively, D is TRBD1 (5 bases). Sequences were obtained from blood. The sequence was obtained from a woman aged 60-75 years in good health. The CDR3 sequence: CASSDSGKDGYTF. The CDR3 bases are TGTGCCAGCAGCGACTCAGGGAAGGATGGCTACACCTTC.